Presented here are 18 T cell receptor beta chains from one specimen sequenced in a study of T-cell reconstitution after alpha-beta-depleted transplantation in children. Preparation of the TCRbeta library used unique molecular identifiers. A single record per CDR3 protein comes from TCRdb applying MiXCR to the PCR reads. The table includes around 380,000 distinct CDR3 sequences, roughly a tenth detected once. The material was PBMCs from the stem cell graft donor, obtained from the stem cell graft. The receptors were gathered from a human donor who donated a stem cell graft to a child with acute myeloid leukemia.

This clonotype was recorded a few times. J is TRBJ2-5 and V is TRBV7-2, with TRBD2 as a possible D gene (5 bases). This CDR3 contains 14 residues. Trimming stripped 4 bases from V and 4 bases from J, with 13 bases between. Germline-derived CDR1 and CDR2 are SGHTA and FQGNSA. The CDR3 here is CASSWQRSRETQYF. CDR3 coding DNA: TGTGCCAGCAGCTGGCAGCGGAGTAGAGAGACCCAGTACTTC.

This chain uses TRBV10-3 with TRBJ2-3; 10 nucleotides align to TRBD2. Germline V gene sequence: CDR1 ENHRY, CDR2 SYGVKD. With 6 bases clipped from V and 0 bases from J, the junction kept 6 bases outside the gene matches. This CDR3 is 16 amino acids long. The CDR3 reads CAIRGTSGASTDTQYF. CDR3 DNA sequence: TGTGCCATCAGGGGAACTAGCGGGGCAAGCACAGATACGCAGTATTTT.

This clonotype was seen only a few times. The gene calls are TRBV29-1 and TRBJ2-3; tentatively, D is TRBD2 (5 bases). The CDR3 loop spans 12 amino acids. The V end lost 0 bases, the J end lost 6 bases, and 7 bases lay between the germline ends. CDR1 and CDR2 (germline): SQVTM, ANQGSEA. The CDR3, as DNA: TGCAGCGTTGAAGATCGGAGGGATACGCAGTATTTT. Protein sequence: CSVEDRRDTQYF.

The sample holds a few counts of this clonotype. The chain uses TRBV30 and TRBJ2-3; D not certain. The V end was cut by 3 bases, the J end by 1 base, with 23 bases between. The CDR3 has 18 residues. Germline CDR1 GTSNPN, CDR2 SVGIG (reference sequence). CDR3 residues: CAWRGSPSVLIRTDTQYF. CDR3 coding DNA: TGTGCCTGGAGGGGATCCCCATCGGTTTTGATCCGCACAGATACGCAGTATTTT.

This chain joins TRBV12-3 or TRBV12-4 and TRBJ2-3; possibly TRBD1 for D (5 bases). This CDR3 is 15 amino acids long. V gave up 6 bases and J gave up 5 bases, with 18 bases separating them. In DNA form, the CDR3 reads TGTGCCAGCAGCCCCCAGGGCAGAGGAAGAGATACGCAGTATTTT. Its translation: CASSPQGRGRDTQYF.

The chain combines TRBV20-1 with TRBJ2-7; possibly TRBD1 or TRBD2 for D (5 bases each). The CDR3 extends over 16 amino acids. From germline, CDR1 is DFQATT and CDR2 SNEGSKA (reference sequence). The V gene lost 3 bases and the J gene lost 0 bases, with 18 bases spanning the gap. CDR3 DNA: TGCAGTGCTAGGGGTAGACCCGGGACGTACTCCTACGAGCAGTACTTC. Translation gives CSARGRPGTYSYEQYF.

With regard to this clonotype: This clone may be a read error of a much larger clone one base away. The genes are TRBV4-1 and TRBJ2-1, with 7 bases fitting TRBD1. CDR3 length equals 16 residues. Germline CDR1 is MGHRA and CDR2 is YSYEKL. J lost 5 bases, V lost 4 bases, and 11 bases had no gene match. Here the CDR3 reads CASSLLPTGFNNEQFF. CDR3 DNA: TGCGCCAGCAGCCTCCTCCCGACAGGGTTCAACAATGAGCAGTTCTTC.

In this sample, this clonotype turned up a few times. The V and J genes are TRBV15 and TRBJ2-3, with TRBD2 matching 9 bases. The V gene's germline CDR1 is LNHNV and CDR2 YYDKDF (reference sequence). This CDR3 contains 16 residues. Unmatched junction bases numbered 7, after V lost 0 bases and J lost 6 bases. CDR3 residues: CATSREGGGAEDTQYF. The CDR3 DNA sequence: TGTGCCACCAGCAGAGAAGGCGGGGGGGCTGAGGATACGCAGTATTTT. The variable domain in full, completed from reference TRBV15 and TRBJ2-3, reads DAMVIQNPRYQVTQFGKPVTLSCSQTLNHNVMYWYQQKSSQAPKLLFHYYDKDFNNEADTPDNFQSRRPNTSFCFLDIRSPGLGDTAMYLCATSREGGGAEDTQYFGPGTRLTVL.

This clonotype was recorded many times. This chain joins TRBV20-1 and TRBJ2-5; D may be TRBD2 (6 bases). V was trimmed by 3 bases and J by 5 bases, leaving 10 bases between them. The CDR3 extends over 12 amino acids. The germline CDR1 and CDR2 sequences are DFQATT and SNEGSKA (reference sequence). The CDR3 here is CSASGGRETQYF. DNA of the CDR3: TGCAGTGCTAGCGGGGGAAGGGAGACCCAGTACTTC.

The chain employs TRBV6-1 and TRBJ1-3, with a weak D call TRBD1 (5 bases). The V end was cut by 5 bases, the J end by 0 bases, with 11 bases between. This CDR3 is built from 15 residues. Germline CDR1 is MNHNS and CDR2 is SASEGT. The CDR3 here is CASSSRGLSGNTIYF. CDR3 DNA: TGTGCCAGCAGTAGCCGGGGCCTCTCTGGAAACACCATATATTTT.

This clonotype was picked up a small number of times. The chain is built from TRBV20-1 and TRBJ2-1; 13 bases align to TRBD2. Looked up from germline, CDR1 is DFQATT and CDR2 is SNEGSKA (reference sequence). J lost 9 bases, V lost 0 bases, and 8 bases had no gene match. The length of the CDR3 is 16 residues. CDR3 in DNA: TGCAGTGCTAGAGATCTCAGACTAGCGGGAGGCAGTGAGCAGTTCTTC. It specifies CSARDLRLAGGSEQFF.

This clonotype appeared many times. The chain joins TRBV20-1 to TRBJ2-7; TRBD2 matches at 10 bases. This CDR3 contains 14 residues. V was clipped by 3 bases and J by 5 bases; unmatched bases: 7. Germline V gene lookup returns CDR1 DFQATT and CDR2 SNEGSKA (reference sequence). The CDR3 protein is CSARGLAGDNEQYF. Here the CDR3 DNA reads TGCAGTGCTAGGGGGCTAGCGGGAGACAACGAGCAGTACTTC.

The chain is built from TRBV5-1 and TRBJ2-5; 7 bases align to TRBD1. The CDR3 has 14 residues. Looked up from germline, CDR1 is SGHRS and CDR2 is YFSETQ. Trimming removed 7 bases from V and 2 bases from J; junction bases left unmatched: 8. The CDR3 DNA reads as TGCGCCAGCGGGCTCGGGACAGTACAAGAGACCCAGTACTTC. Translating gives CASGLGTVQETQYF.

This clonotype was found a few times. The J gene is TRBJ2-5, the V gene TRBV14; TRBD2 matches 7 bases. The germline V gene has CDR1 SGHDN and CDR2 FVKESK. There are 16 residues in the CDR3. V lost 1 base to trimming and J lost 3 bases; unmatched junction nucleotides: 8. The CDR3 sequence: CASSQGPGLGEETQYF. The CDR3 bases are TGTGCCAGCAGCCAAGGCCCCGGACTAGGAGAAGAGACCCAGTACTTC.

This clonotype was detected only a few times. The chain employs TRBV24-1 and TRBJ2-4, with 7 positions matching TRBD1. Trimming at V came to 5 bases and at J to 5 bases, leaving 5 bases not matched to a gene. The CDR3 loop spans 14 amino acids. Germline CDR1 reads KGHDR; CDR2 reads SFDVKD. CDR3 nucleotides: TGTGCCACCAGTGGAGGGGGCTTGGAAAACATTCAGTACTTC. This gives the protein CATSGGGLENIQYF.

This clonotype was picked up many times. This chain joins TRBV29-1 and TRBJ1-1; TRBD1 matches at 10 bases. Germline CDR1 is SQVTM and CDR2 is ANQGSEA. This CDR3 has 13 residues. V was clipped by 6 bases and J by 5 bases; unmatched bases: 6. The DNA of the CDR3 is TGCAGCGTAACCGGGACAGGGGTGACTGAAGCTTTCTTT. It translates to CSVTGTGVTEAFF.

This chain joins TRBV6-1 and TRBJ1-2, with D tentatively TRBD1 (6 bases). The CDR3 is made up of 15 amino acids. The germline V gene has CDR1 MNHNS and CDR2 SASEGT. V lost 6 bases to trimming and J lost 1 base, with 15 bases between them. The CDR3 nucleotides are TGTGCCAGCAGCGAGGGGGGGGCTGTTAACTATGGCTACACCTTC. Its translation is CASSEGGAVNYGYTF.

This chain links TRBV6-1 with TRBJ1-6, with TRBD1 matching over 9 bases. The CDR3 has 15 residues. V was clipped by 7 bases and J by 3 bases; unmatched bases: 4. The germline V gene has CDR1 MNHNS and CDR2 SASEGT. DNA for the CDR3: TGTGCCAGCAATCCGACAGGGGGCTATAATTCACCCCTCCACTTT. Translation: CASNPTGGYNSPLHF.